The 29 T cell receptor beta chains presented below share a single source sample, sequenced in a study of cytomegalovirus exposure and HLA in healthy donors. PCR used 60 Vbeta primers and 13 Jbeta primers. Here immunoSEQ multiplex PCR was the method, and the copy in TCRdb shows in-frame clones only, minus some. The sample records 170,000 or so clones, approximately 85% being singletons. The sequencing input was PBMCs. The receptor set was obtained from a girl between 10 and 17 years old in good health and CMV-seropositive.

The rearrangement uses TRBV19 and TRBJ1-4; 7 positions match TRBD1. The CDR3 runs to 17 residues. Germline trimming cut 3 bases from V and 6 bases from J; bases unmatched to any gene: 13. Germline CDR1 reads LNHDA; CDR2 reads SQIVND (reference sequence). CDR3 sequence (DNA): TGTGCCAGTAGTATGGTACGGAGAGGACAGGATCATGAAAAACTGTTTTTT. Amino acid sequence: CASSMVRRGQDHEKLFF.

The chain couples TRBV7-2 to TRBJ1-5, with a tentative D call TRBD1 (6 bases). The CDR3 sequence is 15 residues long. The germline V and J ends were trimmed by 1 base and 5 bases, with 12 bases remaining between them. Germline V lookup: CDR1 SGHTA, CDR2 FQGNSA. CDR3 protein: CASSLESRGDQPQHF. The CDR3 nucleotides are TGTGCCAGCAGCTTAGAAAGCAGGGGCGATCAGCCCCAGCATTTT.

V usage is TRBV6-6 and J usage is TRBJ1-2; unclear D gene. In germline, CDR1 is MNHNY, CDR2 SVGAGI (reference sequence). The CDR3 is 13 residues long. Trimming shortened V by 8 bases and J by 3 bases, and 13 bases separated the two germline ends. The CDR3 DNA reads TGTGCCAGCTCCCCGTCCCGTGACTATGGCTACACCTTC. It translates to CASSPSRDYGYTF.

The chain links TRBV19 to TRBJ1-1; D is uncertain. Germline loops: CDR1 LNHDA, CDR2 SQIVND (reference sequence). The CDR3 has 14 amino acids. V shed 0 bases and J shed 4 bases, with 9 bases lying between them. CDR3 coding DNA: TGTGCCAGTAGTATAGAGGCAGATGCCACTGAAGCTTTCTTT. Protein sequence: CASSIEADATEAFF.

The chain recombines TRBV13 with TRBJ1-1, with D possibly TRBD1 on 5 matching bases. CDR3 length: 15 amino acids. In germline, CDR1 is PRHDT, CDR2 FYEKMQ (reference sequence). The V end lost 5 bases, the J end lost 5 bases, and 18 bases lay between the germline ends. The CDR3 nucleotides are TGTGCCAGCAGCGACGCGGCGGGGCGCAGAACTGAAGCTTTCTTT. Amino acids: CASSDAAGRRTEAFF.

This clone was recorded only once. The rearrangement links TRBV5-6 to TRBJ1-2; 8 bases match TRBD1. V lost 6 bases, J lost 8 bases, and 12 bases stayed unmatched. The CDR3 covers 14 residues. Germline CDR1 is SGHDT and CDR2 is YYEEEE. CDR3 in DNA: TGTGCCAGCATAATCAGGGGGCTCGAGGGCGGCTACACCTTC. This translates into CASIIRGLEGGYTF.

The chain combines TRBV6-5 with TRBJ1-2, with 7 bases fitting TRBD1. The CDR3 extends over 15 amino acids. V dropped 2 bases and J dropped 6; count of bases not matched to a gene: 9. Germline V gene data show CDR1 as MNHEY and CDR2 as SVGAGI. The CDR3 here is CASSYQPTGSHGYTF. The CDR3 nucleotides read TGTGCCAGCAGTTACCAACCGACAGGGTCCCATGGCTACACCTTC.

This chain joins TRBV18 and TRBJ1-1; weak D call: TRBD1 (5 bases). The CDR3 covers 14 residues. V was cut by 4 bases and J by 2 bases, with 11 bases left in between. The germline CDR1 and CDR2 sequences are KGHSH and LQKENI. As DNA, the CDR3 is TGTGCCAGCTCACAGAACGGACAAAACACTGAAGCTTTCTTT. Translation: CASSQNGQNTEAFF.

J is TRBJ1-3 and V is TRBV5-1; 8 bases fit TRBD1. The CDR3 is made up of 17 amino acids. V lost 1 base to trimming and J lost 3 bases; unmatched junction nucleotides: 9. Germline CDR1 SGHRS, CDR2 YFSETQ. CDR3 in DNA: TGCGCCAGCAGCTTGTCACCGGACAGGGATAGTGGAAACACCATATATTTT. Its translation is CASSLSPDRDSGNTIYF.

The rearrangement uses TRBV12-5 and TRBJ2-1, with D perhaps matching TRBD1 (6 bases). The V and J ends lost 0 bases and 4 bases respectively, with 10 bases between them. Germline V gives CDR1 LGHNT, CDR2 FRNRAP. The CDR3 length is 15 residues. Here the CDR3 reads CASGLVGGWYNEQFF. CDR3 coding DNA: TGTGCTAGTGGTTTGGTAGGGGGATGGTACAATGAGCAGTTCTTC.

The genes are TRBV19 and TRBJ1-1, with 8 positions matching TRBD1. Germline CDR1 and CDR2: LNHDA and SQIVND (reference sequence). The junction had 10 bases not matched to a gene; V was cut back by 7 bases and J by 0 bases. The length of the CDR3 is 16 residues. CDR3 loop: CASTPDREAVNTEAFF. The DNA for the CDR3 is TGTGCCAGTACCCCGGACAGGGAGGCGGTGAACACTGAAGCTTTCTTT.

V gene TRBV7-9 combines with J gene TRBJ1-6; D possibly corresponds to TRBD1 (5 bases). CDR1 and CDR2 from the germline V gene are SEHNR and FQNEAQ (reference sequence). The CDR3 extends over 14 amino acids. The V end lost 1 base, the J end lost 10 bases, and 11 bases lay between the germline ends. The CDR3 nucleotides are TGTGCCAGCAGCTTAGACAGGTCCCGGTCACCCCTCCACTTT. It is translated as CASSLDRSRSPLHF.

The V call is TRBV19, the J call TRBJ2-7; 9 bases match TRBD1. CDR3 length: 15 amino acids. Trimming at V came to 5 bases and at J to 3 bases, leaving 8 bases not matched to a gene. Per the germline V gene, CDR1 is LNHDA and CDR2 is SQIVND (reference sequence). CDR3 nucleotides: TGTGCCAGTAGTGGGGGACAGGGCAGCAGCTACGAGCAGTACTTC. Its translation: CASSGGQGSSYEQYF.

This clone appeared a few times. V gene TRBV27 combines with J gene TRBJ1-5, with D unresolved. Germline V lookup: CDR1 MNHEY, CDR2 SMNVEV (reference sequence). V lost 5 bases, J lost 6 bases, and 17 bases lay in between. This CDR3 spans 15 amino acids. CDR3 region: CASSPLPWRIQPQHF. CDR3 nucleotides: TGTGCCAGCAGTCCGCTGCCTTGGAGAATTCAGCCCCAGCATTTT.

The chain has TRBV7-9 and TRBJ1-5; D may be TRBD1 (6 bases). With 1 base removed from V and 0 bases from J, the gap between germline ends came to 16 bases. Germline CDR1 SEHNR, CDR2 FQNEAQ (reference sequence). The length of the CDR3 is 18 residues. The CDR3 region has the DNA TGTGCCAGCAGCTTAGAGTTCGGACAGAGGTATAGCAATCAGCCCCAGCATTTT. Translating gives CASSLEFGQRYSNQPQHF.

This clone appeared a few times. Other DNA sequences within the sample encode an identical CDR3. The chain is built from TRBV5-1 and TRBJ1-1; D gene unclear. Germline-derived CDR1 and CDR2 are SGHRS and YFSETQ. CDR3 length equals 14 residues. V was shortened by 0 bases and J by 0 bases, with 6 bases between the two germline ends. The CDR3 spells CASSLGPMNTEAFF. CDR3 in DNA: TGCGCCAGCAGCTTGGGCCCTATGAACACTGAAGCTTTCTTT.

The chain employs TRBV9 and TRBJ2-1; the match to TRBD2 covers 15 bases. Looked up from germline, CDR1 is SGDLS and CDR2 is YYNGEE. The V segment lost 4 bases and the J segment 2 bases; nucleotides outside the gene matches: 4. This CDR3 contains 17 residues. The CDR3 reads CASSTGTSGGTYNEQFF. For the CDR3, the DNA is TGTGCCAGCAGCACCGGGACTAGCGGGGGGACCTACAATGAGCAGTTCTTC.

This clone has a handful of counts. The CDR3: CASSTDSIRSGNTIYF. The CDR3 DNA is TGTGCCAGCAGTACCGACAGTATCCGCTCTGGAAACACCATATATTTT. The chain is built from TRBV2 and TRBJ1-3, with a weak D call TRBD1 (5 bases). Per germline, CDR1 SNHLY and CDR2 FYNNEI. This CDR3 is built from 16 residues. Trimming stripped 5 bases from V and 0 bases from J, with 14 bases between.

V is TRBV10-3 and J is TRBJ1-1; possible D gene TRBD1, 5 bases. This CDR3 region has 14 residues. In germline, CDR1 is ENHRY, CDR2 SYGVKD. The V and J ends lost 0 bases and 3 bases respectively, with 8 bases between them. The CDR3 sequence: CAISESGQYTEAFF. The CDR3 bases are TGTGCCATCAGTGAGTCGGGGCAATACACTGAAGCTTTCTTT.

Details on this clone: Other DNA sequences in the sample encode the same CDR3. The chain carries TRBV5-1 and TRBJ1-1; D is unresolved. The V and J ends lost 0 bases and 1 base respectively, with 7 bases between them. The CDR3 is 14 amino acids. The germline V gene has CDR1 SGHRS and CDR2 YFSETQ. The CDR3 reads CASSLAWRNTEAFF. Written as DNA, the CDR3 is TGCGCCAGCAGCTTGGCGTGGAGGAACACTGAAGCTTTCTTT.

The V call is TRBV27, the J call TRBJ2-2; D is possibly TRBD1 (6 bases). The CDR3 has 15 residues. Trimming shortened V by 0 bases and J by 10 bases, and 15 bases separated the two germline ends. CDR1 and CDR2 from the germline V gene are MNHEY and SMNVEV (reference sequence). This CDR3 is CASSLSDSLYEELFF. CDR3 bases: TGTGCCAGCAGTTTATCGGACAGCCTATACGAGGAGCTGTTTTTT.

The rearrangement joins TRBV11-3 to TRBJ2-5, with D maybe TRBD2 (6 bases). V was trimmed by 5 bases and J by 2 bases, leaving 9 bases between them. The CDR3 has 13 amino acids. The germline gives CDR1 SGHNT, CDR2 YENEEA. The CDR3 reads CASSRRGQETQYF. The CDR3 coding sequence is TGTGCCAGCAGCCGACGGGGGCAAGAGACCCAGTACTTC.

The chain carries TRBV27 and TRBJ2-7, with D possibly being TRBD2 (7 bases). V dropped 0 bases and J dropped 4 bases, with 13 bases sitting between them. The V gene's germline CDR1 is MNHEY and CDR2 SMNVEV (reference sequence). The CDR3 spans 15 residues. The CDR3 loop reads CASSLSWGGGYEQYF. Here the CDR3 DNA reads TGTGCCAGCAGTTTATCGTGGGGAGGGGGTTACGAGCAGTACTTC.

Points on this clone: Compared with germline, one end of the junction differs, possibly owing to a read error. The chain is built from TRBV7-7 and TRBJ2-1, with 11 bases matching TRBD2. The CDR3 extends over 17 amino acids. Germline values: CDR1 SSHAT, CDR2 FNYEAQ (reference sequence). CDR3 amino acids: CASSLASGTSGYNEQFF. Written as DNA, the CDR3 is TGTGCTAGCAGCTTAGCCTCCGGGACTAGCGGCTACAATGAGCAGTTCTTC.

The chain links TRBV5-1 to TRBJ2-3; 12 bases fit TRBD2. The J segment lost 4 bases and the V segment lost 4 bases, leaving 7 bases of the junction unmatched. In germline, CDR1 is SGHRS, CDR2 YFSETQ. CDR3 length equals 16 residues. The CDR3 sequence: CASSRPSGGASDTQYF. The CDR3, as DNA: TGCGCCAGCAGCCGTCCTAGCGGGGGGGCATCAGATACGCAGTATTTT. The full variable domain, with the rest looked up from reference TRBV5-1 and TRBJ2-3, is KAGVTQTPRYLIKTRGQQVTLSCSPISGHRSVSWYQQTPGQGLQFLFEYFSETQRNKGNFPGRFSGRQFSNSRSEMNVSTLELGDSALYLCASSRPSGGASDTQYFGPGTRLTVL.

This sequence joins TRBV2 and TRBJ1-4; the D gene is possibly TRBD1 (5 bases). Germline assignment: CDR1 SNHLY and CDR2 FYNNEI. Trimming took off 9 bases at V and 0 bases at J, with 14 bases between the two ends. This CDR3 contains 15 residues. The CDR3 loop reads CARGGYSATNEKLFF. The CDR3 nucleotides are TGTGCCAGGGGGGGTTACTCTGCAACTAATGAAAAACTGTTTTTT.

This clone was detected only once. Here the CDR3 DNA reads TGTGCCAGCAGCCCGCGACTAGCGGGGGGGGAAGAGACCCAGTACTTC. It specifies CASSPRLAGGEETQYF. The chain combines TRBV7-6 with TRBJ2-5, with 14 nucleotides matching TRBD2. Germline trimming cut 5 bases from V and 3 bases from J; bases unmatched to any gene: 5. This CDR3 comprises 16 residues. Germline assignment: CDR1 SGHVS and CDR2 FNYEAQ.

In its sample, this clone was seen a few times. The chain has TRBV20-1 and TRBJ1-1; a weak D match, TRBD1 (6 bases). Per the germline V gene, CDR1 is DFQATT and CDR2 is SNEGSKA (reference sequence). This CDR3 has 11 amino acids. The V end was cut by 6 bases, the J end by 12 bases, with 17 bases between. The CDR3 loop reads CSASTGPMSFF. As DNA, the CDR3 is TGCAGTGCATCGACAGGACCAATGTCTTTCTTT.

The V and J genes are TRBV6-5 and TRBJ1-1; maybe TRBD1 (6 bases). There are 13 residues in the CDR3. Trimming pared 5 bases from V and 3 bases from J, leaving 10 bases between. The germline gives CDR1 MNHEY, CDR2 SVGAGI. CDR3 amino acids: CASSVNRDTEAFF. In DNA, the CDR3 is TGTGCCAGCAGTGTGAACAGGGACACTGAAGCTTTCTTT.